A single count supports the clone carrying this T cell receptor beta chain. Its antigen is currently unknown. This sample is drawn from a study of CD8 T cells in Susac syndrome. Notes on the study in general: The study acknowledged a relatively small number of individuals in its TCR sequencing and HLA analysis.

RNA amounts of about 0.5 to 1 ug underwent reverse transcription with random hexamers. TCRdb re-derived calls from the immunoSEQ multiplex PCR reads in MiXCR, one entry per CDR3 protein. The table records 84,000 or so distinct CDR3 sequences, roughly 96% of them present only once. This CDR3 spans 12 amino acids. Germline assignment: CDR1 MDHEN and CDR2 SYDVKM. Trimming took 6 bases from V and 4 from J, leaving 10 bases between them. The sequence was obtained from a human donor with Susac syndrome. The sequencing input was CD8+ T cells from PBMCs. The chain employs TRBV28 and TRBJ2-7; D might be TRBD1 or TRBD2, each matching 5 bases. CDR3 sequence (DNA): TGTGCCAGCAGGACCAGGGAGTACGAGCAGTACTTC. Translated, it gives CASRTREYEQYF.